The rows below give T cell receptor beta chains drawn from one sample of a study of blood T cells in healthy people across ages. Each CDR3 protein is one row after TCRdb ran MiXCR on the 5' RACE reads. In the table there are 1.5 million to 2 million distinct CDR3 sequences, under 30% of which are singletons. What was sequenced was blood. Receptors were obtained from a woman between 25 and 40 years old in good health. The CDR3 runs from the conserved cysteine through the conserved F or W. A D gene is named only where the DNA matches it firmly. Some rows mark clone size as missing; the rest say once, few, many or name a class of expanded clone.

J gene | clone size | D gene | V gene | CDR3 protein | CDR3 DNA
TRBJ2-7 | few | TRBD1 | TRBV6-5 | CASSYSNQGVSYEQYF | TGTGCCAGCAGTTACTCGAACCAGGGGGTCTCCTACGAGCAGTACTTC
TRBJ2-3 | - | - | TRBV24-1 | CATSDATDTQYF | TGTGCCACCAGTGATGCGACAGATACGCAGTATTTT
TRBJ2-5 | - | - | TRBV24-1 | CATSGPSRQETQYF | TGTGCCACCAGTGGGCCCTCGCGGCAAGAGACCCAGTACTTC
TRBJ2-1 | many | - | TRBV29-1 | CSVVWGSSEQFF | TGCAGCGTTGTTTGGGGGAGCAGTGAGCAGTTCTTC
TRBJ2-7 | few | - | TRBV7-9 | CASGPTASSYEQYF | TGTGCCAGCGGGCCTACGGCTAGCTCCTACGAGCAGTACTTC
TRBJ2-7 | many | TRBD2 | TRBV7-2 | CASSPRTSAIYEQYF | TGTGCCAGCAGCCCCCGGACTAGCGCTATCTACGAGCAGTACTTC
TRBJ1-2 | few | - | TRBV4-1 | CASSQETAADQHMARGGYGYTF | TGTGCCAGCAGCCAAGAGACGGCAGCGGACCAACATATGGCTAGGGGTGGCTATGGCTACACCTTC
TRBJ1-2 | many | - | TRBV20-1 | CSARDPVNYGYTF | TGCAGTGCTAGAGATCCTGTGAACTATGGCTACACCTTC
TRBJ2-5 | many | - | TRBV29-1 | CSTSQGTETQYF | TGCAGCACCTCACAGGGAACGGAGACCCAGTACTTC
TRBJ1-1 | few | TRBD1 | TRBV28 | CASSYSSPPGQMNTEAFF | TGTGCCAGCAGTTACTCCTCTCCTCCGGGACAGATGAACACTGAAGCTTTCTTT
TRBJ2-3 | few | - | TRBV29-1 | CSVRDQTDTQYF | TGCAGCGTCCGGGACCAGACAGATACGCAGTATTTT
TRBJ2-3 | - | - | TRBV5-1 | CASSLDVGARTDTQYF | TGCGCCAGCAGCTTGGATGTAGGGGCCCGCACAGATACGCAGTATTTT
TRBJ2-5 | few | - | TRBV20-1 | CSAAAWGPGETQYF | TGCAGTGCTGCTGCCTGGGGGCCAGGGGAGACCCAGTACTTC
TRBJ2-1 | many | TRBD2 | TRBV29-1 | CSVDRLAGVLSNEQFF | TGCAGCGTTGATAGGCTAGCGGGAGTTCTTAGCAATGAGCAGTTCTTC
TRBJ1-2 | many | - | TRBV20-1 | CSATEPPYGYTF | TGCAGTGCAACAGAGCCCCCCTATGGCTACACCTTC
TRBJ2-1 | many | TRBD1 | TRBV12-3/TRBV12-4 | CASSPTGGDEQFF | TGTGCCAGCAGTCCGACAGGGGGCGATGAGCAGTTCTTC
TRBJ2-3 | many | - | TRBV7-2 | CASSLVWGSQYF | TGTGCCAGCAGCTTAGTATGGGGTTCGCAGTATTTT
TRBJ2-7 | many | TRBD2 | TRBV5-1 | CASSFVSSGRTEQYF | TGCGCCAGCAGCTTCGTGTCTAGCGGGAGGACCGAGCAGTACTTC
TRBJ1-1 | - | TRBD1 | TRBV5-1 | CASSSGTGVMDTEAFF | TGCGCCAGCAGCTCCGGGACAGGGGTAATGGACACTGAAGCTTTCTTT
TRBJ2-6 | many | - | TRBV9 | CASPSFPGANVLTF | TGTGCCAGCCCCTCTTTCCCTGGGGCCAACGTCCTGACTTTC
TRBJ2-4 | - | TRBD2 | TRBV20-1 | CSAGGIGVGKNIQYF | TGCAGTGCGGGGGGGATTGGTGTGGGCAAAAACATTCAGTACTTC
TRBJ2-7 | few | - | TRBV19 | CASRGKSAGYEQYF | TGTGCCAGTAGGGGGAAAAGCGCAGGCTACGAGCAGTACTTC
TRBJ2-7 | - | - | TRBV15 | CATSRDPTSGYEQYF | TGTGCCACCAGCAGAGATCCTACCTCCGGCTACGAGCAGTACTTC
TRBJ2-7 | few | TRBD1 | TRBV3-1 | CASSRRTGDPGIYEQYF | TGTGCCAGCAGCCGAAGGACAGGGGACCCTGGGATCTACGAGCAGTACTTC
TRBJ2-2 | few | TRBD2 | TRBV7-3 | CASSSGLANTGELFF | TGTGCCAGCAGCTCGGGACTAGCCAACACCGGGGAGCTGTTTTTT
TRBJ2-7 | few | - | TRBV29-1 | CSVEEGVSYEQYF | TGCAGCGTTGAAGAGGGGGTCTCCTACGAGCAGTACTTC
TRBJ2-3 | - | - | TRBV5-1 | CASSFGSPDTQYF | TGCGCCAGCAGCTTTGGCTCCCCAGATACGCAGTATTTT
TRBJ2-1 | many | TRBD1 | TRBV4-3 | CASSPRAGQGNYNEQFF | TGCGCCAGCAGCCCCCGGGCAGGACAGGGTAACTACAATGAGCAGTTCTTC
TRBJ1-2 | many | TRBD1 | TRBV11-2 | CASSRTRTGGFGYTF | TGTGCCAGCAGCCGAACTAGGACAGGCGGCTTTGGCTACACCTTC